Reported below is one TCR beta chain. Antigen unknown. The length of the CDR3 is 10 residues. The source of the sample is a study of T cell clonotyping in hematopoietic cell transplantation. The assay was immunoSEQ multiplex PCR, and TCRdb's table has in-frame clones only and misses some. The profile covers roughly 8,400 clones, with approximately 94% appearing a single time and 5% to 7% taken by the ten largest. Regarding the study as a whole: Recipient TCR diversity dropped after transplant; expanded clonotypes rose from day 30 to 180. Broader posttransplant TCR repertoire diversity was predicted by graft donor and pretransplant recipient Inverse Simpson Index values. Few recipient clonotypes overlapped donors; over 95% were de novo at given depth. No sorting was done, leaving CD4 and CD8 contributions mixed.

The input for sequencing was PBMCs, taken 100 days after allogeneic stem cell transplant. V usage is TRBV7-5 and J usage is TRBJ1-2. TRBV7-5 represents a pseudogene. This clonotype was sampled from a male patient between 50 and 60 years old who had an allogeneic stem cell transplant from a related donor, so T cells may come from the graft donor. Some clones in this sample may be carry-over from other donors' samples. CDR3 sequence reads: CATWWIGYTF. The CDR3 DNA reads as TGTGCCACGTGGTGGATTGGCTACACCTTC.